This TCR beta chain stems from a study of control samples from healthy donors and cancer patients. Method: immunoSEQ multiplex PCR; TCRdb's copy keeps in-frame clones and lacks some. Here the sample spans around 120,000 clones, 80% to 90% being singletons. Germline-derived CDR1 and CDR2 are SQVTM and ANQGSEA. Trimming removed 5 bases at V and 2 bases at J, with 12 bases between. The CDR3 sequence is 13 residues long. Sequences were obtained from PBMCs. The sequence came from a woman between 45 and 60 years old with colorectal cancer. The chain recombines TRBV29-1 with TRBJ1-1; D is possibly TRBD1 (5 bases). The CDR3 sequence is CSVRAGGNTEAFF. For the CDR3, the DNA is TGCAGCGTTAGGGCGGGGGGTAACACTGAAGCTTTCTTT. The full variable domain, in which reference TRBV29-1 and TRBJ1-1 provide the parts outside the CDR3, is SAVISQKPSRDICQRGTSLTIQCQVDSQVTMMFWYRQQPGQSLTLIATANQGSEATYESGFVIDKFPISRPNLTFSTLTVSNMSPEDSSIYLCSVRAGGNTEAFFGQGTRLTVV.